This TCR beta chain comes out of a study of neurological immune-mediated disorders (dated by TCRdb to about 2019). The study in broad terms: Among the roughly 34 multiple sclerosis patients, approximately 30 had relapsing-remitting MS and 3 had secondary progressive MS. Peripheral blood TCR-beta repertoires from patients with HTLV-I-associated myelopathy (HAM/TSP), patients with multiple sclerosis, and healthy controls were compared in the study using UMI-based sequencing. The roughly 110 TCR-beta libraries covered PBMC samples along with longitudinal samples, technical triplicates, and paired sorted CD4+ and CD8+ T-cell subsets. The cohort comprised 68 subjects: roughly 15 HAM/TSP patients, 35 or so multiple sclerosis patients and 20 or so healthy controls. Points the paper makes about the study in general: In phylogenetic analysis, the repertoires of 18 of 34 MS patients grouped into a cluster of related CDR3 sequences, which suggests a possible signature at the repertoire level. No identical CDR3 amino acid sequences were shared among expanded clones across subjects, suggesting private TCR-beta repertoires in all groups. No clinical or MRI features were associated with the MS cluster, and the authors said that larger cohorts are needed. TCR clonal expansion was highest in HAM/TSP patients and lowest in MS patients, with MS patients falling below even healthy controls.

To synthesize cDNA, template-switch 5'RACE was performed with a primer carrying a 10-nucleotide random unique molecular identifier so that each TCR transcript was tagged. Each sequencing run produced over 160 million TCR-beta sequences covering 15-18 subjects. Total RNA was extracted with the RNeasy kit. TCR-beta VDJ regions were amplified with primers for the TCR constant region and the 5'RACE anchor, using the KAPA Real-time Library Amplification kit. A first PCR added sample indexes and Illumina adaptors, and a second PCR then raised library yield. After Ampure bead purification, the TCR product of roughly 650 bp was size-selected on a 2% E-gel SizeSelection system. Before pooling, libraries had their quality checked on a Bioanalyzer, their concentration measured with Qubit, and their quantity determined with the Kapa Library Quantification kit. An Illumina HiSeq 2500 sequenced the libraries paired-end 2 x 150 bp. To increase sequence diversity, about 23-30% phiX was spiked into each library pool. The original methods were these. The UMI-based MiGEC pipeline processed quality-filtered reads and removed over 80% of raw TCR sequences during error correction. VDJ genes were aligned to IMGT germline references, and clonotypes were defined by unique CDR3 amino acid sequence plus V-J genes. VDJtools evaluated clonal expansion, Shannon diversity and CDR3 relatedness (CalcPairwiseDistances, ClusterSamples); CLCbio workbench built phylogenetic trees. Using coefficient-of-variation modelling across technical triplicates, the study counted a clone as expanded if it had at least 8 unique UMIs. The public reads were run again by TCRdb, first through fastp at Q25 and then through MiXCR, and only productive beta chains were kept. Identical CDR3 protein sequences are pooled into one entry, listed with their most common genes and DNA. TCRdb assigned the V and J calls; the authors' analysis was not used. The sample data list tens of thousands of distinct CDR3 sequences, and around 3.8% of these were observed just once. In total, the top ten clones hold more than 1.5% of the sample.

In the germline V gene (reference sequence), CDR1 corresponds to MNHNY and CDR2 to SVGAGI. The CDR3 goes from the cysteine to the phenylalanine over 14 residues. Just the 42-base CDR3 DNA is kept, in frame starting at base 1. Unmatched junction bases come to 4, with V trimmed by 6 bases and J by 0 bases. For the sorted-subset TCR libraries, the starting material was around 1 million sorted CD4+ or CD8+ T cells. Multiple sclerosis patients were enrolled in a US clinical protocol evaluating disease progression by magnetic resonance imaging. Peripheral blood was subjected to Ficoll-Hypaque density gradient centrifugation to isolate PBMCs, which were then cryopreserved in liquid nitrogen. Paired sorted CD4+ and CD8+ subsets came from healthy controls, HAM/TSP patients and MS patients. This clonotype was detected ten times or more. It has no known antigen specificity. No qualities accompany the bases; no much larger clone lies one base away.

Source material: CD4+ T cells from blood. The chain joins TRBV6-6 to TRBJ1-1, with 7 bases matching TRBD1. This receptor was taken from a woman aged 40-49 years with multiple sclerosis. CDR3 loop: CASSADRVNTEAFF. The DNA sequence follows: TGTGCCAGCAGCGCCGACAGGGTGAACACTGAAGCTTTCTTT.